The 26 T cell receptor beta chains below were found in one sample sequenced in a study of shared clonotypes between healthy human individuals. The protocol was immunoSEQ multiplex PCR, while the TCRdb copy is restricted to in-frame clones and leaves out a portion. In the table there are 2 million to 3 million clones, approximately 93% of which are singletons. The sequencing input was naive CD4+ T cells from PBMCs. The subset denotes: CD45RA+ positively selected. The origin of the receptors is a man aged 18 to 29 in good health. Some clones in this sample may be carry-over from other donors' samples.

The chain carries TRBV15 and TRBJ2-7; D perhaps matches TRBD2 (5 bases). This CDR3 has 13 residues. Germline lookup yields CDR1 LNHNV and CDR2 YYDKDF (reference sequence). Trimming stripped 3 bases from V and 2 bases from J, with 8 bases between. The CDR3 DNA follows: TGTGCCACCAGCAGCATCGGGACCTACGAGCAGTACTTC. Protein product: CATSSIGTYEQYF.

The sample holds one count of this clone. The chain recombines TRBV18 with TRBJ2-1, with D possibly matching TRBD1 (5 bases). Per the germline V gene, CDR1 is KGHSH and CDR2 is LQKENI. CDR3 length equals 14 residues. The germline V and J ends were trimmed by 3 bases and 7 bases, with 13 bases remaining between them. CDR3 in amino acids: CASSPDQTANEQFF. CDR3 bases: TGTGCCAGCTCACCGGATCAGACAGCGAATGAGCAGTTCTTC.

This chain uses TRBV28 with TRBJ1-2; D is unclear. V lost 6 bases and J lost 5, with 13 bases in between. The CDR3 is 13 amino acids. CDR1 and CDR2 (germline): MDHEN, SYDVKM. DNA of the CDR3: TGTGCCAGCAGGCCCCAGACGTGGTATGGCTACACCTTC. Its protein is CASRPQTWYGYTF.

The genes are TRBV27 and TRBJ1-5, with D perhaps TRBD1 (5 bases). The CDR3 is made up of 16 amino acids. V shed 3 bases and J shed 5 bases, with 17 bases lying between them. CDR1 is MNHEY and CDR2 is SMNVEV in the germline V gene (reference sequence). The CDR3 DNA reads as TGTGCCAGCAGTTTCAATCAGGGCCTGGGGCATCAGCCCCAGCATTTT. Its translation: CASSFNQGLGHQPQHF.

This clone has a handful of counts. This chain connects TRBV7-2 to TRBJ1-1, with D unclear. Germline CDR1 reads SGHTA; CDR2 reads FQGNSA. The CDR3 is made up of 13 amino acids. V lost 1 base, J lost 7 bases, and 10 bases lay in between. The DNA for the CDR3 is TGTGCCAGCAGCTTAGTCTCTGAGAATGAAGCTTTCTTT. Translating gives CASSLVSENEAFF. The full variable domain, with the rest looked up from reference TRBV7-2 and TRBJ1-1, is GAGVSQSPSNKVTEKGKDVELRCDPISGHTALYWYRQSLGQGLEFLIYFQGNSAPDKSGLPSDRFSAERTGGSVSTLTIQRTQQEDSAVYLCASSLVSENEAFFGQGTRLTVV.

The chain carries TRBV29-1 and TRBJ2-7, with 8 bases lining up with TRBD1. Germline loops: CDR1 SQVTM, CDR2 ANQGSEA. This CDR3 has 13 amino acids. V trimming: 7 bases; J trimming: 5 bases; junction bases outside the gene matches: 10. The CDR3 region is CSAQGAGIHEQYF. The CDR3 DNA reads as TGCAGCGCCCAGGGGGCAGGTATCCACGAGCAGTACTTC.

The chain combines TRBV11-2 with TRBJ2-7; TRBD1 matches 9 bases. V trimming: 6 bases; J trimming: 2 bases; junction bases outside the gene matches: 14. The length of the CDR3 is 17 residues. Per the germline V gene, CDR1 is SGHAT and CDR2 is FQNNGV. CDR3 loop: CASSSSPGGTGTYEQYF. The CDR3, as DNA: TGTGCCAGCAGTTCTAGCCCCGGCGGGACAGGGACCTACGAGCAGTACTTC. The entire variable domain, with the rest obtained from reference TRBV11-2 and TRBJ2-7, is as follows: EAGVAQSPRYKIIEKRQSVAFWCNPISGHATLYWYQQILGQGPKLLIQFQNNGVVDDSQLPKDRFSAERLKGVDSTLKIQPAKLEDSAVYLCASSSSPGGTGTYEQYFGPGTRLTVT.

This clone was detected only once. Different DNA sequences within this sample yield the same CDR3. This chain joins TRBV18 and TRBJ1-4; D is undetermined. Germline CDR1 KGHSH, CDR2 LQKENI. The CDR3 consists of 14 residues. Between the trimmed V and J ends, which lost 1 base and 2 bases, there was a span of 5 bases. The CDR3, as DNA: TGTGCCAGCTCACCACTCCAGACTAATGAAAAACTGTTTTTT. Its translation is CASSPLQTNEKLFF.

V usage is TRBV14 and J usage is TRBJ1-2; possible D gene TRBD1, 6 bases. From germline, CDR1 is SGHDN and CDR2 FVKESK. Trimming took off 4 bases at V and 8 bases at J, with 23 bases between the two ends. This CDR3 comprises 16 residues. CDR3 in amino acids: CASSPLGPVRGRGYTF. CDR3 in DNA: TGTGCCAGCAGCCCGTTGGGACCTGTCAGGGGTCGGGGCTACACCTTC.

The chain links TRBV2 to TRBJ1-2; D perhaps matches TRBD1 (6 bases). V lost 5 bases and J lost 2, with 9 bases in between. Per germline, CDR1 SNHLY and CDR2 FYNNEI. This CDR3 comprises 13 residues. The CDR3: CASSKGGNYGYTF. CDR3 bases: TGTGCCAGCAGTAAGGGGGGAAACTATGGCTACACCTTC.

The chain is built from TRBV11-2 and TRBJ2-1, with D possibly called TRBD1 or TRBD2 (6 bases each). Germline V gene lookup returns CDR1 SGHAT and CDR2 FQNNGV. This CDR3 spans 16 amino acids. V dropped 5 bases and J dropped 10 bases, with 24 bases sitting between them. The CDR3 sequence is CASSPLPPGAGAEQFF. For the CDR3, the DNA is TGTGCCAGCAGCCCCCTTCCCCCGGGGGCCGGCGCGGAGCAGTTCTTC. Full variable domain (outside the CDR3, taken from reference TRBV11-2 and TRBJ2-1): EAGVAQSPRYKIIEKRQSVAFWCNPISGHATLYWYQQILGQGPKLLIQFQNNGVVDDSQLPKDRFSAERLKGVDSTLKIQPAKLEDSAVYLCASSPLPPGAGAEQFFGPGTRLTVL.

CDR3 protein: CASSQESRLVGTDTQYF. DNA for the CDR3: TGCGCCAGCAGCCAAGAGTCTCGACTAGTGGGCACAGATACGCAGTATTTT. The chain has TRBV4-1 and TRBJ2-3, with D possibly matching TRBD2 (6 bases). V shed 0 bases and J shed 1 base, with 14 bases lying between them. Germline V gene data show CDR1 as MGHRA and CDR2 as YSYEKL. CDR3 length equals 17 residues.

The chain couples TRBV19 to TRBJ1-5, with TRBD1 matching 8 bases. The CDR3 consists of 15 residues. The junction had 6 bases not matched to a gene; V was cut back by 3 bases and J by 5 bases. CDR1 is LNHDA and CDR2 is SQIVND in the germline V gene (reference sequence). The CDR3 nucleotides are TGTGCCAGTAGTATTGTGTCAGGGGGCCATCAGCCCCAGCATTTT. Its protein is CASSIVSGGHQPQHF.

The chain joins TRBV6-1 to TRBJ2-5; unclear D gene. Looked up from germline, CDR1 is MNHNS and CDR2 is SASEGT. Trimming took off 2 bases at V and 3 bases at J, with 10 bases between the two ends. This CDR3 is built from 14 residues. The CDR3 DNA sequence: TGTGCCAGCAGTGAACAAGCCTACAAAGAGACCCAGTACTTC. Residues: CASSEQAYKETQYF.

The chain joins TRBV28 to TRBJ2-7, with D tentatively TRBD1 (6 bases). Germline CDR1 MDHEN, CDR2 SYDVKM. Trimming left V 1 base short and J 4 bases short, with 17 bases between. The CDR3 extends over 16 amino acids. DNA for the CDR3: TGTGCCAGCAGTTTATATAGCAGGGGCACGGGTTACGAGCAGTACTTC. It encodes CASSLYSRGTGYEQYF.

The chain is built from TRBV4-3 and TRBJ2-3, with D possibly matching TRBD2 (6 bases). Germline CDR1 is LGHNA and CDR2 is YSLEER. This CDR3 is 16 amino acids long. Trimming left V 2 bases short and J 0 bases short, with 12 bases between. CDR3 protein: CASSQLATASTDTQYF. Here the CDR3 DNA reads TGCGCCAGCAGCCAACTAGCGACAGCTAGCACAGATACGCAGTATTTT.

This chain connects TRBV25-1 to TRBJ1-5, with D possibly matching TRBD1 (6 bases). Germline values: CDR1 MGHDK, CDR2 SYGVNS. V was trimmed by 3 bases and J by 1 base, leaving 16 bases between them. The CDR3 runs to 17 residues. The CDR3: CASSEATGLGSNQPQHF. Written as DNA, the CDR3 is TGTGCCAGCAGTGAGGCCACAGGGTTGGGGAGCAATCAGCCCCAGCATTTT. Together with reference TRBV25-1 and TRBJ1-5, the CDR3 gives the full variable domain: EADIYQTPRYLVIGTGKKITLECSQTMGHDKMYWYQQDPGMELHLIHYSYGVNSTEKGDLSSESTVSRIRTEHFPLTLESARPSHTSQYLCASSEATGLGSNQPQHFGDGTRLSIL.

Note on this clone: Other DNA sequences in the same sample also yield this CDR3. The genes are TRBV19 and TRBJ1-1; no definite D call. The CDR3 is made up of 14 amino acids. V lost 1 base and J lost 1, with 7 bases in between. CDR1 is LNHDA, CDR2 SQIVND, per germline (reference sequence). CDR3 amino acids: CASSIGRANTEAFF. In DNA, the CDR3 is TGTGCCAGTAGTATAGGACGGGCGAACACTGAAGCTTTCTTT.

This clone was found once. The rearrangement uses TRBV4-2 and TRBJ2-1; D possibly uses TRBD1 or TRBD2 (5 bases each). The V gene's germline CDR1 is LGHNA and CDR2 YNFKEQ. CDR3 length: 10 residues. Trimming removed 8 bases from V and 9 bases from J, with 8 bases in between. Here the CDR3 reads CASGTAEQFF. The DNA for the CDR3 is TGTGCCAGCGGGACGGCTGAGCAGTTCTTC.

The rearrangement joins TRBV4-3 to TRBJ2-3; the D gene is possibly TRBD2 (6 bases). There are 16 residues in the CDR3. The germline V gene encodes CDR1 LGHNA and CDR2 YSLEER. V was clipped by 1 base and J by 0 bases, with 11 bases between them. The CDR3 protein is CASSQVLAASTDTQYF. CDR3 sequence (DNA): TGCGCCAGCAGCCAAGTTTTAGCGGCTAGCACAGATACGCAGTATTTT.

V usage is TRBV5-5 and J usage is TRBJ2-5; 9 bases align to TRBD1. Germline-derived CDR1 and CDR2 are SGHKS and YYEKEE (reference sequence). CDR3 length: 15 residues. Germline trimming cut 0 bases from V and 3 bases from J; bases unmatched to any gene: 3. The CDR3 nucleotides read TGTGCCAGCAGCTTGGTAGGGACAGGGAAAGAGACCCAGTACTTC. It encodes CASSLVGTGKETQYF. Drawing the rest from reference TRBV5-5 and TRBJ2-5, the complete variable domain is DAGVTQSPTHLIKTRGQQVTLRCSPISGHKSVSWYQQVLGQGPQFIFQYYEKEERGRGNFPDRFSARQFPNYSSELNVNALLLGDSALYLCASSLVGTGKETQYFGPGTRLLVL.

The chain employs TRBV5-1 and TRBJ2-7; 7 nucleotides match TRBD1. The CDR3 covers 12 residues. The trim removed 4 bases at V and 11 bases at J, leaving 9 bases unmatched. The germline V gene encodes CDR1 SGHRS and CDR2 YFSETQ. The CDR3 here is CASSRDSLEEYF. As DNA, the CDR3 is TGCGCCAGCAGCCGGGACAGCTTAGAGGAGTACTTC.

V gene TRBV2 combines with J gene TRBJ1-2; maybe TRBD1 (5 bases). The V gene's germline CDR1 is SNHLY and CDR2 FYNNEI. The CDR3 is made up of 13 amino acids. V was shortened by 9 bases and J by 4 bases, with 15 bases between the two germline ends. The CDR3 bases are TGTGCCAGTCGGGGGTCAGGGACCTATGGCTACACCTTC. Translating gives CASRGSGTYGYTF. The variable domain in full, completed from reference TRBV2 and TRBJ1-2, reads EPEVTQTPSHQVTQMGQEVILRCVPISNHLYFYWYRQILGQKVEFLVSFYNNEISEKSEIFDDQFSVERPDGSNFTLKIRSTKLEDSAMYFCASRGSGTYGYTFGSGTRLTVV.

This clone was found once. The chain couples TRBV15 to TRBJ2-3, with a possible D match to TRBD2 (5 bases). Germline V lookup: CDR1 LNHNV, CDR2 YYDKDF (reference sequence). This CDR3 is 16 amino acids long. Trimming took 0 bases from V and 2 from J, leaving 12 bases between them. DNA of the CDR3: TGTGCCACCAGCAGAGATATGAGCGGCATCACAGATACGCAGTATTTT. This sequence encodes CATSRDMSGITDTQYF.

V and J are TRBV9 and TRBJ2-2; 8 bases line up with TRBD2. V dropped 4 bases and J dropped 1; count of bases not matched to a gene: 3. This CDR3 has 15 amino acids. The germline gives CDR1 SGDLS, CDR2 YYNGEE. CDR3 protein: CASSPLAGNTGELFF. CDR3 in DNA: TGTGCCAGCAGCCCCCTAGCGGGGAACACCGGGGAGCTGTTTTTT.

The genes are TRBV5-1 and TRBJ2-3, with TRBD1 identical over 7 bases. CDR3 length equals 15 residues. J was trimmed by 3 bases and V by 3 bases; bases with no gene match: 7. Per germline, CDR1 SGHRS and CDR2 YFSETQ. DNA of the CDR3: TGCGCCAGCAGCTACGACAGGGCGAGGACAGATACGCAGTATTTT. This sequence encodes CASSYDRARTDTQYF.